This T cell receptor beta chain was recorded in a study of beta chain features in type 1 diabetes. Study-wide points: Within each of all four CD4+ subsets, Type 1 diabetes patients had TCRB CDR3s that were moderately but significantly shorter.

The CDR3 has 13 amino acids. J lost 8 bases, V lost 6 bases, and 6 bases had no gene match. CDR1 is SNHLY and CDR2 is FYNNEI in the germline V gene. Each sorted population was over 95% pure. This clone was counted only a few times. What it binds is unknown. Every bit of the isolated RNA underwent reverse transcription, so sequencing read expressed TCRB transcripts. Method: immunoSEQ multiplex PCR; TCRdb's copy keeps in-frame clones and lacks some. This table has 250,000 or so clones, 25% to 30% appearing once. The receptor's source is a man aged 25 to 40 in good health. The specimen was central memory CD4+ T cells from blood. This chain uses TRBV2 with TRBJ1-2; 10 bases line up with TRBD1. The CDR3 reads CASRGQGNGGYTF. The CDR3 nucleotides are TGTGCCAGCAGGGGACAGGGGAATGGAGGCTACACCTTC.